This paragraph reports one T cell receptor (beta chain). Its antigen is unknown. Trimming left V 6 bases short and J 8 bases short, with 23 bases between. Germline values: CDR1 LNHDA, CDR2 SQIVND (reference sequence). The length of the CDR3 is 16 residues. Nashville, Tennessee was home to all donors, each a Caucasian adult. This record comes from a study of shared clonotypes between healthy human individuals. When replicate PCRs were run on sorted subsets, they used around 200 ng DNA, around 33,000 T cell genomes. The data were produced by immunoSEQ multiplex PCR, yet TCRdb's version contains in-frame clones alone and is incomplete. The sample has some 630,000 clones, less than 80% seen once. Study-wide findings and caveats: Sharing of clonotypes among donors was expected to vary with sequencing depth. Non-shared clonotypes displayed generation probabilities falling below those of clonotypes present in all four donors.

The TCR was taken from a woman aged 25-40 years in good health. Sequenced sample: memory CD4+ T cells sorted from blood. Subset specified: CD45RA-negative fraction. This chain connects TRBV19 to TRBJ2-1, with a tentative D call TRBD1 (6 bases). CDR3: CASRKQGYSRGDEQFF. The DNA of the CDR3 is TGTGCCAGTAGGAAACAGGGTTACTCTAGAGGGGATGAGCAGTTCTTC. Complete variable domain (other parts from reference TRBV19 and TRBJ2-1): DGGITQSPKYLFRKEGQNVTLSCEQNLNHDAMYWYRQDPGQGLRLIYYSQIVNDFQKGDIAEGYSVSREKKESFPLTVTSAQKNPTAFYLCASRKQGYSRGDEQFFGPGTRLTVL.